The 22 T cell receptor beta chains in this list originate from one sample, sequenced in a study of siplizumab effects on memory and regulatory T cells (dated by TCRdb to about 2019). The library was built by means of the immunoSEQ multiplex PCR assay. TCRdb took over this immuneACCESS table, retaining in-frame rearrangements with V and J assigned. Such tables are incomplete; in checked studies, under half of the missing clones stem from an unresolved V gene, and the remainder is unexplained. Recorded for this sample are some 56,000 clones; around 97% of them occurred a single time. Roughly 1.1% of the sample is taken by the ten largest. Sample: naive CD8+ T cells sorted from blood. The sample's cell subset or site, from its label and the paper: unstimulated naive T cells. The receptors originated from a human donor in good health.

Written as DNA, the CDR3 is TGTGCCAGCGCCGGCGGTGCCCCTAGCTCTTCACCCCTCCACTTT. The encoded protein is CASAGGAPSSSPLHF. The chain links TRBV2 to TRBJ1-6; the D is unclear. V was pared by 8 bases and J by 9 bases, with 20 bases between. CDR3 size: 15 residues. The germline V gene encodes CDR1 SNHLY and CDR2 FYNNEI.

The chain uses TRBV7-6 and TRBJ1-4; 8 bases are shared with TRBD1. This CDR3 contains 14 residues. V trimming: 5 bases; J trimming: 5 bases; junction bases outside the gene matches: 4. Germline CDR1 is SGHVS and CDR2 is FNYEAQ. The CDR3 bases are TGTGCCAGCAGCAAGGACAGGGAAAATGAAAAACTGTTTTTT. This translates into CASSKDRENEKLFF.

The V gene is TRBV2, the J gene TRBJ2-1, with 9 bases lining up with TRBD2. The trim removed 7 bases at V and 3 bases at J, leaving 4 bases unmatched. The germline gives CDR1 SNHLY, CDR2 FYNNEI. The CDR3 loop spans 14 amino acids. Here the CDR3 reads CASTLAGIYNEQFF. In DNA form, the CDR3 reads TGTGCCAGCACCCTAGCGGGGATCTACAATGAGCAGTTCTTC.

This chain uses TRBV27 with TRBJ2-7, with D tentatively TRBD1 (5 bases). Germline loops: CDR1 MNHEY, CDR2 SMNVEV (reference sequence). The V end was cut by 4 bases, the J end by 2 bases, with 15 bases between. This CDR3 is built from 15 residues. Here the CDR3 reads CASSSTGYSTYEQYF. The CDR3 nucleotides read TGTGCCAGCAGTTCCACAGGTTACAGTACCTACGAGCAGTACTTC.

The V and J genes are TRBV27 and TRBJ2-1; D gene ambiguous. CDR1 is MNHEY, CDR2 SMNVEV, per germline (reference sequence). The V and J ends lost 6 bases and 0 bases respectively, with 6 bases between them. This CDR3 has 13 residues. The CDR3 sequence is CASSISSYNEQFF. For the CDR3, the DNA is TGTGCCAGCAGCATCAGCTCCTACAATGAGCAGTTCTTC.

The chain employs TRBV7-6 and TRBJ2-3, with D maybe TRBD2 (6 bases). The CDR3 has 15 amino acids. Trimming left V 6 bases short and J 4 bases short, with 17 bases between. CDR1 SGHVS and CDR2 FNYEAQ come from the germline V gene. The CDR3 reads CASSMIGGTADTQYF. CDR3 nucleotide sequence: TGTGCCAGCAGTATGATCGGCGGGACTGCAGATACGCAGTATTTT.

V and J are TRBV5-5 and TRBJ1-1; D is unresolved. There are 12 residues in the CDR3. Looked up from germline, CDR1 is SGHKS and CDR2 is YYEKEE (reference sequence). The V gene lost 4 bases and the J gene lost 3 bases, with 7 bases spanning the gap. CDR3 sequence (DNA): TGTGCCAGCAGCGTGATGCACACTGAAGCTTTCTTT. As protein: CASSVMHTEAFF.

The chain links TRBV4-1 to TRBJ2-3; 9 bases align to TRBD2. V lost 0 bases, J lost 3 bases, and 16 bases stayed unmatched. The CDR3 length is 20 residues. Per germline, CDR1 MGHRA and CDR2 YSYEKL. CDR3 in amino acids: CASSQDNVGGRALGTDTQYF. CDR3 DNA: TGCGCCAGCAGCCAAGACAACGTCGGCGGGAGGGCCCTGGGAACAGATACGCAGTATTTT.

V usage is TRBV11-3 and J usage is TRBJ1-1, with D possibly being TRBD1 (5 bases). The CDR3 loop spans 16 amino acids. Looked up from germline, CDR1 is SGHNT and CDR2 is YENEEA. V was clipped by 3 bases and J by 0 bases, with 14 bases between them. This CDR3 is CASSFYVSGMNTEAFF. CDR3 nucleotides: TGTGCCAGCAGCTTTTATGTGTCAGGGATGAACACTGAAGCTTTCTTT.

V is TRBV4-3 and J is TRBJ2-7; TRBD1 matches 9 bases. CDR3 size: 13 residues. V shed 3 bases, J shed 7 bases, and the junction held 4 bases outside the gene matches. The germline gives CDR1 LGHNA, CDR2 YSLEER. CDR3 residues: CASSQGQGREQYF. The CDR3 coding sequence is TGCGCCAGCAGCCAGGGACAGGGTCGGGAGCAGTACTTC.

V and J are TRBV4-1 and TRBJ2-7, with D unresolved. Per germline, CDR1 MGHRA and CDR2 YSYEKL. The CDR3 spans 14 residues. Trimming took off 0 bases at V and 2 bases at J, with 8 bases between the two ends. This chain's CDR3 is CASSQENKPYEQYF. The CDR3 DNA sequence: TGCGCCAGCAGCCAAGAAAACAAGCCCTACGAGCAGTACTTC.

In this sample, this clone turned up once. The rearrangement links TRBV6-5 to TRBJ2-7; D remains ambiguous. Trimming cost V 2 bases and J 7 bases, with 9 bases left between them. Germline values: CDR1 MNHEY, CDR2 SVGAGI. The CDR3 is 12 residues long. CDR3 sequence: CASSYPQDEQYF. The DNA of the CDR3 is TGTGCCAGCAGTTACCCCCAGGATGAGCAGTACTTC.

The rearrangement uses TRBV29-1 and TRBJ1-1, with a weak D call TRBD1 (6 bases). The CDR3 runs to 11 residues. The ends were cut back, 7 bases at V and 5 bases at J, with 11 bases in the middle. Germline assignment: CDR1 SQVTM and CDR2 ANQGSEA. As DNA, the CDR3 is TGCAGCGCCGAGGGGGGAACTGAAGCTTTCTTT. Protein: CSAEGGTEAFF.

The chain carries TRBV27 and TRBJ2-7, with D perhaps TRBD2 (6 bases). CDR1 and CDR2 from the germline V gene are MNHEY and SMNVEV (reference sequence). CDR3 length equals 15 residues. Trimming left V 6 bases short and J 1 base short, with 16 bases between. CDR3 bases: TGTGCCAGCAGCCTGTGGGGGGACGGTTCCTACGAGCAGTACTTC. It codes for CASSLWGDGSYEQYF.

The rearrangement uses TRBV20-1 and TRBJ2-2; no clear D gene. The length of the CDR3 is 11 residues. Germline CDR1 reads DFQATT; CDR2 reads SNEGSKA (reference sequence). The V end lost 5 bases, the J end lost 8 bases, and 9 bases lay between the germline ends. The chain's CDR3 is CSAALDGELFF. The CDR3 nucleotides are TGCAGTGCTGCCCTCGATGGGGAGCTGTTTTTT.

The V call is TRBV4-1, the J call TRBJ2-7; D unclear. Germline assignment: CDR1 MGHRA and CDR2 YSYEKL. This CDR3 is built from 14 residues. The germline V and J ends were trimmed by 4 bases and 0 bases, with 10 bases remaining between them. The CDR3 is CASSPLPSSYEQYF. DNA of the CDR3: TGCGCCAGCAGCCCCCTTCCTAGCTCCTACGAGCAGTACTTC.

The chain employs TRBV7-8 and TRBJ2-1; unclear D gene. Germline V lookup: CDR1 SGHVS, CDR2 FQNEAQ. The CDR3 loop spans 15 amino acids. Trimming stripped 1 base from V and 0 bases from J, with 7 bases between. The CDR3 coding sequence is TGTGCCAGCAGCTTAGGGATTAACTCCTACAATGAGCAGTTCTTC. Translating it yields CASSLGINSYNEQFF.

For the CDR3, the DNA is TGTGCCAGCAGCCAAGTTCCCGTTACCGGGGAGCTGTTTTTT. This encodes CASSQVPVTGELFF. The chain combines TRBV4-2 with TRBJ2-2; the D is unclear. Germline V lookup: CDR1 LGHNA, CDR2 YNFKEQ. V was cut by 1 base and J by 5 bases, with 8 bases left in between. The CDR3 loop spans 14 amino acids.

V and J are TRBV19 and TRBJ2-1; D gene ambiguous. The CDR3 loop spans 13 amino acids. CDR1 and CDR2 from the germline V gene are LNHDA and SQIVND (reference sequence). V was clipped by 1 base and J by 3 bases, with 4 bases between them. The CDR3 spells CASSIVGYNEQFF. CDR3 nucleotides: TGTGCCAGTAGTATAGTTGGCTACAATGAGCAGTTCTTC.

The chain is built from TRBV11-3 and TRBJ2-1; TRBD2 aligns across 13 bases. The CDR3 sequence is 15 residues long. Germline values: CDR1 SGHNT, CDR2 YENEEA. J lost 10 bases, V lost 5 bases, and 8 bases had no gene match. Written as DNA, the CDR3 is TGTGCCAGCAGCCTAACTAGCGGGAGGGCCCAGGAGCAGTTCTTC. Translating it yields CASSLTSGRAQEQFF.

The V call is TRBV19, the J call TRBJ2-1; D is perhaps TRBD2 (6 bases). Germline CDR1 and CDR2: LNHDA and SQIVND (reference sequence). There are 18 residues in the CDR3. V lost 1 base to trimming and J lost 0 bases, with 16 bases between them. CDR3: CASSIVPSSASSYNEQFF. CDR3 nucleotides: TGTGCCAGTAGTATAGTCCCCTCTAGCGCGAGCTCCTACAATGAGCAGTTCTTC.

The gene calls are TRBV4-1 and TRBJ1-1; TRBD1 matches 7 bases. The V gene's germline CDR1 is MGHRA and CDR2 YSYEKL. Unmatched junction bases numbered 7, after V lost 0 bases and J lost 3 bases. This CDR3 has 16 amino acids. The CDR3 DNA reads TGCGCCAGCAGCCAAGATAGGGTCAGGGGGTACACTGAAGCTTTCTTT. Amino acid sequence: CASSQDRVRGYTEAFF.